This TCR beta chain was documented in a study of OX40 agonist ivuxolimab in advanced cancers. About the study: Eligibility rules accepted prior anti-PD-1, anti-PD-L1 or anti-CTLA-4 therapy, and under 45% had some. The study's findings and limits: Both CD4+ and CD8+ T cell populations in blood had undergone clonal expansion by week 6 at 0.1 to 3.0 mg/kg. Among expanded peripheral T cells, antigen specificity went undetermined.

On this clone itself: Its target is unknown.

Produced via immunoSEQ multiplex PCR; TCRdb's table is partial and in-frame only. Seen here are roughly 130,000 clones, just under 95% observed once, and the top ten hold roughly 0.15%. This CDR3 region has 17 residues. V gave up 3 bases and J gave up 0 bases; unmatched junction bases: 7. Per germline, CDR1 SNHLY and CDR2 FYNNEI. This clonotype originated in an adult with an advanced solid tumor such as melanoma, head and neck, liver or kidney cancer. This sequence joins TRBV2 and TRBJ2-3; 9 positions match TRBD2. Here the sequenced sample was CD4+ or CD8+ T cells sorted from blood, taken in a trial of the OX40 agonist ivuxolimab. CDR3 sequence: CASSDSGGFYSTDTQYF. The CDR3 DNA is TGTGCCAGCAGTGATAGCGGGGGATTCTATAGCACAGATACGCAGTATTTT. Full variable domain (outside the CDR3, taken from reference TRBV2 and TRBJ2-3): EPEVTQTPSHQVTQMGQEVILRCVPISNHLYFYWYRQILGQKVEFLVSFYNNEISEKSEIFDDQFSVERPDGSNFTLKIRSTKLEDSAMYFCASSDSGGFYSTDTQYFGPGTRLTVL.